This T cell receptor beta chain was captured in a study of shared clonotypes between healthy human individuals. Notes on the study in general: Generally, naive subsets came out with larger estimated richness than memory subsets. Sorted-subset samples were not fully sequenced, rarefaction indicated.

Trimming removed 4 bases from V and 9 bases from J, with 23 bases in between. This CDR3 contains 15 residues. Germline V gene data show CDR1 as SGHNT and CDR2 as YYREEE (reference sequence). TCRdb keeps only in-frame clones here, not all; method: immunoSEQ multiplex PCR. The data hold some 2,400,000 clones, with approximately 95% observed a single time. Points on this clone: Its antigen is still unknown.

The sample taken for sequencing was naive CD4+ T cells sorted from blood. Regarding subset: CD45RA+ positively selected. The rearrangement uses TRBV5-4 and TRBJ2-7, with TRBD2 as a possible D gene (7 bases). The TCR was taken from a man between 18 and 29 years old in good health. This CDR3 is CASSPSGGAPLGQYF. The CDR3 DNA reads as TGTGCCAGCAGCCCCAGTGGGGGGGCCCCCCTAGGGCAGTACTTC.